These 9 T cell receptor beta chains came from one sample sequenced in a study of CD8 T cells in Susac syndrome. An amount of RNA that ranged from roughly 0.5 to 1 ug was reverse transcribed with random hexamers. Using its own MiXCR run on the immunoSEQ multiplex PCR reads, TCRdb lists one record per CDR3 protein. The sample lists almost 450,000 distinct CDR3 sequences, about 85% occurring once. Sequencing was done on a sample of CD8+ T cells from PBMCs. The receptor source for this set is a human donor with multiple sclerosis.

The CDR3 loop reads CASSLEGWGSEQFF. As DNA, the CDR3 is TGTGCCAGCAGCTTAGAGGGTTGGGGCAGTGAGCAGTTCTTC. The chain is built from TRBV5-4 and TRBJ2-1; D could derive from TRBD1 or TRBD2 (5 bases each). The CDR3 has 14 residues. CDR1 and CDR2 from the germline V gene are SGHNT and YYREEE (reference sequence). The V end lost 2 bases, the J end lost 9 bases, and 15 bases lay between the germline ends.

V and J are TRBV27 and TRBJ2-7; 8 bases are shared with TRBD1. V dropped 5 bases and J dropped 5; count of bases not matched to a gene: 5. Germline-derived CDR1 and CDR2 are MNHEY and SMNVEV (reference sequence). The CDR3 extends over 13 amino acids. CDR3 in amino acids: CASSTGQGNEQYF. In DNA, the CDR3 is TGTGCCAGCAGTACCGGACAGGGTAACGAGCAGTACTTC.

The rearrangement joins TRBV6-1 to TRBJ2-7; 9 bases match TRBD1. The CDR3 loop spans 14 amino acids. The V segment lost 7 bases and the J segment 2 bases; nucleotides outside the gene matches: 6. The germline CDR1 and CDR2 sequences are MNHNS and SASEGT. CDR3 sequence reads: CASKDRGLPYEQYF. The CDR3 region has the DNA TGTGCCAGCAAGGACAGGGGCTTACCCTACGAGCAGTACTTC.

The V and J genes are TRBV2 and TRBJ1-5; weak D call: TRBD1 (6 bases). Trimming shortened V by 11 bases and J by 0 bases, and 23 bases separated the two germline ends. This CDR3 region has 17 residues. Germline values: CDR1 SNHLY, CDR2 FYNNEI. CDR3 DNA: TGTGCCGCATCCTACAGGGCGGATTCCTATAGCAATCAGCCCCAGCATTTT. Translated, it gives CAASYRADSYSNQPQHF.

This chain links TRBV5-5 with TRBJ2-7; the D is unclear. The CDR3 loop spans 15 amino acids. Germline values: CDR1 SGHKS, CDR2 YYEKEE (reference sequence). The germline V and J ends were trimmed by 5 bases and 2 bases, with 17 bases remaining between them. In DNA, the CDR3 is TGTGCCAGCAGTTCGCAGAGTACCTCCACCTACGAGCAGTACTTC. This gives the protein CASSSQSTSTYEQYF.

V and J are TRBV7-8 and TRBJ1-5; D remains unclear. Germline V lookup: CDR1 SGHVS, CDR2 FQNEAQ. CDR3 length equals 14 residues. V was trimmed by 4 bases and J by 0 bases, leaving 7 bases between them. CDR3 sequence (DNA): TGTGCCAGCAGCTCCCTAGCTAGCAATCAGCCCCAGCATTTT. Translation: CASSSLASNQPQHF.

This chain joins TRBV19 and TRBJ1-5, with D possibly being TRBD1 (5 bases). CDR1 is LNHDA, CDR2 SQIVND, per germline (reference sequence). V was trimmed by 4 bases and J by 7 bases, leaving 8 bases between them. The CDR3 has 12 residues. In DNA form, the CDR3 reads TGTGCCAGTAGTACAGGGCTCCAGCCCCAGCATTTT. It is translated as CASSTGLQPQHF.

The CDR3 DNA reads as TGTGCCAGCAGCTCCGGGACGGCCCCCTCAGATACGCAGTATTTT. As protein: CASSSGTAPSDTQYF. V is TRBV12-3 or TRBV12-4 and J is TRBJ2-3; tentatively, D is TRBD1 or TRBD2 (5 bases each). Trimming pared 6 bases from V and 4 bases from J, leaving 17 bases between. The CDR3 is made up of 15 amino acids.

This sequence joins TRBV29-1 and TRBJ1-2; D unresolved. Trimming removed 0 bases at V and 4 bases at J, with 12 bases between. The CDR3 has 14 residues. CDR1 is SQVTM and CDR2 is ANQGSEA in the germline V gene. The CDR3: CSVEDSTAVYGYTF. CDR3 DNA sequence: TGCAGCGTTGAAGATAGCACAGCGGTCTATGGCTACACCTTC.